This passage covers 32 T cell receptor beta chains from one sample sequenced in a study of shared clonotypes between healthy human individuals. Naive CD8 populations comprised CD45RO-negative cells positively selected for CCR7, excluding terminally differentiated effector memory CD45RA+ cells. TCRdb's copy holds only in-frame clones and misses some; the assay was immunoSEQ multiplex PCR. The repertoire holds about 1,900,000 clones, about 95% seen once, with under 1.5% in the top ten. Sequenced input: naive CD8+ T cells sorted from blood. The receptors here all came from a man between 18 and 35 years old in good health.

This clone was detected only once. The chain combines TRBV6-9 with TRBJ1-1; a possible D gene is TRBD1 (5 bases). Germline V gene sequence: CDR1 MNHGY, CDR2 SVAAGI. This CDR3 has 11 residues. Trimming pared 9 bases from V and 1 base from J, leaving 6 bases between. This CDR3 reads CASDRNTEAFF. The CDR3 DNA follows: TGTGCCAGTGACAGGAACACTGAAGCTTTCTTT.

The chain employs TRBV4-1 and TRBJ2-3, with 7 bases lining up with TRBD2. The length of the CDR3 is 15 residues. Germline lookup yields CDR1 MGHRA and CDR2 YSYEKL. V gave up 6 bases and J gave up 3 bases; unmatched junction bases: 9. The CDR3 here is CASSRIPSGTDTQYF. The CDR3 DNA is TGCGCCAGCAGTCGCATCCCTAGCGGTACAGATACGCAGTATTTT.

The V gene is TRBV5-1, the J gene TRBJ2-7, with 7 bases identical to TRBD1. The CDR3 contains 16 residues. Germline V gene sequence: CDR1 SGHRS, CDR2 YFSETQ. With 0 bases clipped from V and 0 bases from J, the junction kept 6 bases outside the gene matches. The CDR3 here is CASSLDPDRYSYEQYF. Here the CDR3 DNA reads TGCGCCAGCAGCTTGGATCCGGACAGGTACTCCTACGAGCAGTACTTC.

This clone has just a few counts. The rearrangement links TRBV7-9 to TRBJ1-2; D might be TRBD1 (5 bases). Trimming took 3 bases from V and 6 from J, leaving 14 bases between them. The CDR3 runs 14 residues. Germline V gene lookup returns CDR1 SEHNR and CDR2 FQNEAQ (reference sequence). CDR3 sequence (DNA): TGTGCCAGCAGCTTTCCTCCAGACAGCGATGGCTACACCTTC. This encodes CASSFPPDSDGYTF.

The V call is TRBV27, the J call TRBJ2-7, with 7 positions matching TRBD2. The CDR3 covers 13 residues. Germline CDR1 is MNHEY and CDR2 is SMNVEV (reference sequence). V gave up 4 bases and J gave up 2 bases; unmatched junction bases: 2. The chain's CDR3 is CASSWGGPYEQYF. CDR3 nucleotide sequence: TGTGCCAGCAGTTGGGGGGGACCCTACGAGCAGTACTTC.

This chain links TRBV7-9 with TRBJ2-7; D gene ambiguous. Germline CDR1 SEHNR, CDR2 FQNEAQ (reference sequence). Trimming left V 5 bases short and J 4 bases short, with 12 bases between. The CDR3 loop spans 13 amino acids. Written as DNA, the CDR3 is TGTGCCAGCAGCCCAGACGCAGGTTACGAGCAGTACTTC. It codes for CASSPDAGYEQYF.

This chain links TRBV9 with TRBJ2-3, with D maybe TRBD2 (5 bases). Trimming cost V 0 bases and J 1 base, with 9 bases left between them. CDR3 length: 15 residues. In germline, CDR1 is SGDLS, CDR2 YYNGEE. The CDR3 DNA reads as TGTGCCAGCAGCGTAGAAAATAGCGGCACAGATACGCAGTATTTT. This sequence encodes CASSVENSGTDTQYF.

A remark on this clone: Other DNA sequences in this specimen translate into the identical CDR3. The V call is TRBV11-2, the J call TRBJ1-1; D uncertain. Germline assignment: CDR1 SGHAT and CDR2 FQNNGV. The CDR3 has 14 residues. Trimming shortened V by 1 base and J by 3 bases, and 9 bases separated the two germline ends. CDR3 nucleotides: TGTGCCAGCAGCTTAGCTGGCGGGTACACTGAAGCTTTCTTT. Its translation: CASSLAGGYTEAFF.

This sequence joins TRBV6-5 and TRBJ2-1, with 7 bases aligning to TRBD1. The CDR3 sequence is 14 residues long. V dropped 6 bases and J dropped 6; count of bases not matched to a gene: 8. Germline CDR1 is MNHEY and CDR2 is SVGAGI. CDR3 bases: TGTGCCAGCAGATCCGGGACAGCCCTCAATGAGCAGTTCTTC. This translates into CASRSGTALNEQFF.

The V gene is TRBV4-1, the J gene TRBJ2-7; D remains unclear. The V gene lost 4 bases and the J gene lost 1 base, with 8 bases spanning the gap. CDR3 length: 13 residues. Germline CDR1 reads MGHRA; CDR2 reads YSYEKL. In DNA, the CDR3 is TGCGCCAGCAGCCGAACTGCGTCCTACGAGCAGTACTTC. Encoded protein: CASSRTASYEQYF.

Regarding this clone: The same CDR3 can be traced to other DNA sequences in this sample. The genes are TRBV7-9 and TRBJ2-3; no reliable D call. Germline lookup yields CDR1 SEHNR and CDR2 FQNEAQ (reference sequence). V lost 1 base, J lost 6 bases, and 5 bases lay in between. This CDR3 has 12 residues. The CDR3 is CASSLVGDTQYF. CDR3 coding DNA: TGTGCCAGCAGCTTAGTGGGGGATACGCAGTATTTT.

The chain uses TRBV27 and TRBJ2-1, with 7 bases fitting TRBD2. CDR1 MNHEY and CDR2 SMNVEV come from the germline V gene (reference sequence). CDR3 length equals 13 residues. V lost 8 bases and J lost 7; bases outside the gene matches: 8. The CDR3 sequence is CASARLAFNEQFF. The CDR3 DNA follows: TGTGCCAGCGCTAGACTAGCTTTTAATGAGCAGTTCTTC.

This clone has only a few counts. The V gene is TRBV4-1, the J gene TRBJ1-6, with no clear D. Trimming removed 5 bases from V and 10 bases from J, with 15 bases in between. The CDR3 consists of 14 residues. Germline loops: CDR1 MGHRA, CDR2 YSYEKL. In DNA, the CDR3 is TGCGCCAGCAGCTCCAGTGGGTCCTACTCACCCCTCCACTTT. Its translation is CASSSSGSYSPLHF.

Comments on this clone: One end of the junction fails to match germline, which may point to a read error. CDR3 residues: CASSASVTDTQYF. Here the CDR3 DNA reads TGTGCTAGCAGCGCGTCTGTTACAGATACGCAGTATTTT. This chain connects TRBV7-7 to TRBJ2-3, with D unresolved. Germline V gene data show CDR1 as SSHAT and CDR2 as FNYEAQ (reference sequence). This CDR3 is 13 amino acids long.

The rearrangement joins TRBV9 to TRBJ2-1; D remains unclear. Trimming removed 2 bases at V and 0 bases at J, with 9 bases between. The CDR3 covers 15 residues. Germline CDR1 reads SGDLS; CDR2 reads YYNGEE. The CDR3 nucleotides read TGTGCCAGCAGCGTGAAGGCGAGCTCCTACAATGAGCAGTTCTTC. Residues: CASSVKASSYNEQFF.

This chain joins TRBV29-1 and TRBJ2-1; 16 nucleotides line up with TRBD2. Germline CDR1 is SQVTM and CDR2 is ANQGSEA. V lost 7 bases, J lost 1 base, and 7 bases stayed unmatched. The CDR3 length is 17 residues. CDR3: CSGHGTSGRASYNEQFF. In DNA, the CDR3 is TGCAGCGGACACGGGACTAGCGGGAGGGCTTCCTACAATGAGCAGTTCTTC.

The chain links TRBV7-2 to TRBJ1-2; D is uncertain. The CDR3 is 14 amino acids. Trimming removed 4 bases at V and 0 bases at J, with 9 bases between. CDR1 is SGHTA, CDR2 FQGNSA, per germline. The CDR3 coding sequence is TGTGCCAGCAGCTGGGGAGGATCTAACTATGGCTACACCTTC. This codes for CASSWGGSNYGYTF.

The chain carries TRBV7-9 and TRBJ2-7; D gene uncertain. Trimming removed 2 bases at V and 0 bases at J, with 5 bases between. The germline V gene has CDR1 SEHNR and CDR2 FQNEAQ (reference sequence). CDR3 size: 13 residues. As DNA, the CDR3 is TGTGCCAGCAGCTTACCCAACTCCTACGAGCAGTACTTC. This codes for CASSLPNSYEQYF.

The rearrangement joins TRBV5-5 to TRBJ2-1; D remains ambiguous. The CDR3 contains 14 residues. V dropped 5 bases and J dropped 2 bases, with 11 bases sitting between them. The germline V gene has CDR1 SGHKS and CDR2 YYEKEE (reference sequence). DNA for the CDR3: TGTGCCAGCAGTTCCGGTTGGGCCTACAATGAGCAGTTCTTC. Protein product: CASSSGWAYNEQFF.

This chain connects TRBV2 to TRBJ2-3, with D uncertain. The CDR3 is 13 amino acids. V was clipped by 2 bases and J by 2 bases, with 5 bases between them. Germline V gives CDR1 SNHLY, CDR2 FYNNEI. The CDR3 coding sequence is TGTGCCAGCAGTGAATATCACACAGATACGCAGTATTTT. This translates into CASSEYHTDTQYF.

The V and J genes are TRBV9 and TRBJ2-2; 9 nucleotides match TRBD2. Germline lookup yields CDR1 SGDLS and CDR2 YYNGEE. CDR3 length: 12 residues. The trim removed 6 bases at V and 7 bases at J, leaving 1 base unmatched. CDR3 region: CASISGSGELFF. The CDR3 nucleotides read TGTGCCAGCATTAGCGGGAGCGGGGAGCTGTTTTTT. Using reference TRBV9 and TRBJ2-2 for the parts outside the CDR3, the full variable domain is DSGVTQTPKHLITATGQRVTLRCSPRSGDLSVYWYQQSLDQGLQFLIQYYNGEERAKGNILERFSAQQFPDLHSELNLSSLELGDSALYFCASISGSGELFFGEGSRLTVL.

The sample holds one count of this clone. The rearrangement uses TRBV27 and TRBJ2-5; 8 bases map to TRBD2. Germline lookup yields CDR1 MNHEY and CDR2 SMNVEV (reference sequence). CDR3 length equals 15 residues. With V trimmed by 4 bases and J by 1 base, 5 bases remained unmatched. CDR3 in DNA: TGTGCCAGCAGTTCCCAGACTAGCGCCCAAGAGACCCAGTACTTC. It translates to CASSSQTSAQETQYF.

This clone turned up a few times. The V and J genes are TRBV27 and TRBJ2-7; 10 bases fit TRBD1. V was clipped by 1 base and J by 6 bases; unmatched bases: 3. This CDR3 has 14 residues. From germline, CDR1 is MNHEY and CDR2 SMNVEV (reference sequence). CDR3 bases: TGTGCCAGCAGTTTATTTGGGACAGGGGCCGAGCAGTACTTC. As protein: CASSLFGTGAEQYF.

V gene TRBV9 combines with J gene TRBJ2-5, with TRBD2 matching over 10 bases. V gave up 0 bases and J gave up 7 bases; unmatched junction bases: 9. Germline CDR1 is SGDLS and CDR2 is YYNGEE. The length of the CDR3 is 16 residues. CDR3 nucleotide sequence: TGTGCCAGCAGCGTAGAGGACAGCGGGGGGGCCTGGACCCAGTACTTC. Translated: CASSVEDSGGAWTQYF.

V usage is TRBV7-9 and J usage is TRBJ2-3, with D perhaps TRBD1 or TRBD2 (6 bases each). V dropped 2 bases and J dropped 0 bases, with 9 bases sitting between them. The CDR3 runs 15 residues. The V gene's germline CDR1 is SEHNR and CDR2 FQNEAQ (reference sequence). CDR3 region: CASSLWGASTDTQYF. DNA for the CDR3: TGTGCCAGCAGCTTATGGGGGGCTAGCACAGATACGCAGTATTTT.

This clone has a single count. The same CDR3 arises from other DNA sequences in this sample as well. This sequence joins TRBV27 and TRBJ2-1; D may be TRBD1 (5 bases). Germline V gene data show CDR1 as MNHEY and CDR2 as SMNVEV (reference sequence). V dropped 6 bases and J dropped 8 bases, with 11 bases sitting between them. This CDR3 has 12 amino acids. The CDR3 sequence: CASSLRGYEQFF. In DNA, the CDR3 is TGTGCCAGCAGCCTAAGGGGTTATGAGCAGTTCTTC.

The V gene is TRBV13, the J gene TRBJ2-5; the D gene is possibly TRBD1 (5 bases). V was cut by 6 bases and J by 5 bases, with 13 bases left in between. Per germline, CDR1 PRHDT and CDR2 FYEKMQ (reference sequence). This CDR3 has 13 amino acids. Here the CDR3 reads CASSKIGAETQYF. CDR3 nucleotide sequence: TGTGCCAGCAGTAAGATAGGGGCGGAGACCCAGTACTTC. The complete variable domain, with remaining parts taken from reference TRBV13 and TRBJ2-5, reads AAGVIQSPRHLIKEKRETATLKCYPIPRHDTVYWYQQGPGQDPQFLISFYEKMQSDKGSIPDRFSAQQFSDYHSELNMSSLELGDSALYFCASSKIGAETQYFGPGTRLLVL.

This clone appeared once. The chain uses TRBV4-3 and TRBJ2-7, with a tentative D call TRBD1 (7 bases). The CDR3 loop spans 14 amino acids. Germline-derived CDR1 and CDR2 are LGHNA and YSLEER. V was trimmed by 4 bases and J by 7 bases, leaving 17 bases between them. This chain's CDR3 is CASSPDRTTTEQYF. The CDR3 DNA reads TGCGCCAGCAGCCCGGACAGGACTACTACGGAGCAGTACTTC.

The chain employs TRBV30 and TRBJ1-5; D may be TRBD1 (5 bases). Germline-derived CDR1 and CDR2 are GTSNPN and SVGIG (reference sequence). Trimming left V 1 base short and J 2 bases short, with 9 bases between. The CDR3 is 14 residues long. Written as DNA, the CDR3 is TGTGCCTGGAGTGGGGGGGTGGGCAATCAGCCCCAGCATTTT. Protein product: CAWSGGVGNQPQHF.

Remarks on this clone: Other DNA sequences in this specimen translate into the identical CDR3. The chain couples TRBV7-8 to TRBJ2-5; a weak D match, TRBD2 (5 bases). Germline loops: CDR1 SGHVS, CDR2 FQNEAQ. V was cut by 1 base and J by 1 base, with 7 bases left in between. The CDR3 is 14 residues long. The CDR3 sequence: CASSLVGGQETQYF. CDR3 in DNA: TGTGCCAGCAGCTTAGTCGGAGGCCAAGAGACCCAGTACTTC.

The chain couples TRBV13 to TRBJ1-5; 8 bases map to TRBD1. CDR3 size: 15 residues. Germline values: CDR1 PRHDT, CDR2 FYEKMQ (reference sequence). V shed 5 bases and J 0 bases; nucleotides not matched to a gene: 3. CDR3 in amino acids: CASSPGQGSNQPQHF. In DNA form, the CDR3 reads TGTGCCAGCAGCCCCGGACAGGGTAGCAATCAGCCCCAGCATTTT.

This chain uses TRBV19 with TRBJ1-5, with 9 bases matching TRBD1. With V trimmed by 9 bases and J by 0 bases, 9 bases remained unmatched. CDR1 is LNHDA and CDR2 is SQIVND in the germline V gene (reference sequence). The CDR3 consists of 16 residues. The CDR3 loop reads CASFVTGGVSNQPQHF. The CDR3 DNA follows: TGTGCCAGCTTCGTCACAGGGGGCGTTAGCAATCAGCCCCAGCATTTT.